The present TCR beta chain was sequenced within a study of blood T cell repertoires in COVID-19. About the study: The United States, Italy and Spain were the sources of the acute and convalescent COVID-19 samples. Sources were T cells, B-cell-depleted T cells, or PBMCs; the material itself was cDNA or gDNA.

Comment on this clone: Other DNA sequences in the sample encode the same CDR3.

From germline, CDR1 is SGHTA and CDR2 FQGNSA. The CDR3 has 14 amino acids. Trimming took 4 bases from V and 1 from J; bases not matched to a gene: 1. Sequencing was performed with immunoSEQ multiplex PCR; in TCRdb, only in-frame clones are kept and a portion is missing. In the table there are about 290,000 clones, around 86% of which are singletons. Sequencing was done on a sample of peripheral blood. The receptor comes from a woman under 40 with active or convalescent COVID-19. This rearrangement joins TRBV7-2 to TRBJ2-3, with 8 bases that match TRBD1. This chain's CDR3 is CASSSGQGTDTQYF. The CDR3, as DNA: TGTGCCAGCAGCTCGGGACAGGGCACAGATACGCAGTATTTT.